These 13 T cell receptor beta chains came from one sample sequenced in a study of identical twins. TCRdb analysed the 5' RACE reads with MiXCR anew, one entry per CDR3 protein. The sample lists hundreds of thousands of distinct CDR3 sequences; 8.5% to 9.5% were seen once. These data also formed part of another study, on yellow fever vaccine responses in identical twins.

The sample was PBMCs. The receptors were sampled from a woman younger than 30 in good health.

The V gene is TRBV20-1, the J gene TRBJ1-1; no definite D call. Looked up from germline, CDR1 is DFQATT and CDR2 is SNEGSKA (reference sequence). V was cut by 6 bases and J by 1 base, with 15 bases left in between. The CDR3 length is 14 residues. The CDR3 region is CSAVVPDWNTEAFF. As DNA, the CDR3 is TGCAGTGCCGTCGTTCCAGACTGGAACACTGAAGCTTTCTTT.

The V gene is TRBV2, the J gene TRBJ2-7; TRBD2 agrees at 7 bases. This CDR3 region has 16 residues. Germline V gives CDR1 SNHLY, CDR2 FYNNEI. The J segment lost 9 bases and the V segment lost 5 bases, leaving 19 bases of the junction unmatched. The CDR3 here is CASSKNSGTTYSGQYF. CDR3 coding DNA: TGTGCCAGCAGTAAAAACTCCGGGACTACCTACTCCGGGCAGTACTTC.

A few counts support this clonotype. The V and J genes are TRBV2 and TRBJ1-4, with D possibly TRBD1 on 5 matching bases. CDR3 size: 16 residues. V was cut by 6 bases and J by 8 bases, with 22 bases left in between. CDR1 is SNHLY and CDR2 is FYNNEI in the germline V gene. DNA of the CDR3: TGTGCCAGCAGCAGCACCCCGCGGCCCCCAGGGGAAAAACTGTTTTTT. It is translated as CASSSTPRPPGEKLFF. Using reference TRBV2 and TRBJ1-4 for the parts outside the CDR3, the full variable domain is EPEVTQTPSHQVTQMGQEVILRCVPISNHLYFYWYRQILGQKVEFLVSFYNNEISEKSEIFDDQFSVERPDGSNFTLKIRSTKLEDSAMYFCASSSTPRPPGEKLFFGSGTQLSVL.

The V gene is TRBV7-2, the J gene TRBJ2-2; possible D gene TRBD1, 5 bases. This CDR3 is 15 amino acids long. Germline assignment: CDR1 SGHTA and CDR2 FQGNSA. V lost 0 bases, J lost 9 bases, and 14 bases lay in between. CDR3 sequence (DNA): TGTGCCAGCAGCTTAGCCAGGGAATTTCCGTGGGAGCTGTTTTTT. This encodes CASSLAREFPWELFF.

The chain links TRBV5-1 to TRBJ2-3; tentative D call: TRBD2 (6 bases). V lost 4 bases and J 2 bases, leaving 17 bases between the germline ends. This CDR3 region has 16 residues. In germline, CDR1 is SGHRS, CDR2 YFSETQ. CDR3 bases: TGCGCCAGCAGCACTCCGGGACTGGCAAACACAGATACGCAGTATTTT. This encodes CASSTPGLANTDTQYF.

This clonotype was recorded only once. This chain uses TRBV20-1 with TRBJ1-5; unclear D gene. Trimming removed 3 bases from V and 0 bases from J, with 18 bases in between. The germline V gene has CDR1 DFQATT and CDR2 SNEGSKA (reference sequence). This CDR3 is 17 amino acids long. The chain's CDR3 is CSASKLGLGYSNQPQHF. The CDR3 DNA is TGCAGTGCTAGTAAACTAGGATTAGGGTATAGCAATCAGCCCCAGCATTTT.

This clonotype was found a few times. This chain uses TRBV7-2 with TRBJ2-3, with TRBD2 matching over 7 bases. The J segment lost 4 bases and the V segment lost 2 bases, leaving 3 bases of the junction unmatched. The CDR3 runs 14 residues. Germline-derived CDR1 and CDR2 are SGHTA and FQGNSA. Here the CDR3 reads CASSLFGGSDTQYF. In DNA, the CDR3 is TGTGCCAGCAGCTTATTCGGGGGGTCAGATACGCAGTATTTT.

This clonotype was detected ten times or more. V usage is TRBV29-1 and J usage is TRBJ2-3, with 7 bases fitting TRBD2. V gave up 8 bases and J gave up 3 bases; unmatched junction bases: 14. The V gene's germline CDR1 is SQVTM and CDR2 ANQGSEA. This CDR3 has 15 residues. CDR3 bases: TGCAGCACGCTACTGGCGGGAGATCAGACAGATACGCAGTATTTT. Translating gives CSTLLAGDQTDTQYF.

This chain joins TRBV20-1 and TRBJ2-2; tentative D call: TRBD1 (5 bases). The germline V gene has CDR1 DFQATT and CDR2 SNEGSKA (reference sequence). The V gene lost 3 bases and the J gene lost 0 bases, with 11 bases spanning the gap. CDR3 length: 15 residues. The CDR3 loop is CSASFDSTNTGELFF. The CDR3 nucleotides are TGCAGTGCTAGCTTCGACAGTACGAACACCGGGGAGCTGTTTTTT.

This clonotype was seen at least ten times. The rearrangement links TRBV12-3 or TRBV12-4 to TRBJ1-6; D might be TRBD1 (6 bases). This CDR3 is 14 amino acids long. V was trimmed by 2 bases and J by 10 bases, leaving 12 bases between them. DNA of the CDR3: TGTGCCAGCAGTTTATACAGGGCCGAATCACCCCTCCACTTT. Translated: CASSLYRAESPLHF.

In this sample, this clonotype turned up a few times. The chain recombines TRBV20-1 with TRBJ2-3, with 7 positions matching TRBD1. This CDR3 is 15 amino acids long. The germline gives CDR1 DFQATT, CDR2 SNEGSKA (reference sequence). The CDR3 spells CSQTPRTGSTDTQYF. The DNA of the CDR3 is TGCAGCCAAACCCCCCGGACAGGTAGCACAGATACGCAGTATTTT.

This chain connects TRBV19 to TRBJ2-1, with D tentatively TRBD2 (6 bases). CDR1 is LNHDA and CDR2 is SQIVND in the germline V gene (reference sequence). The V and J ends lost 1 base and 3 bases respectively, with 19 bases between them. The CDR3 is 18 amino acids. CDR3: CASSIVGIRVAVYNEQFF. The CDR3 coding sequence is TGTGCCAGTAGTATAGTAGGTATTAGAGTAGCGGTCTACAATGAGCAGTTCTTC.

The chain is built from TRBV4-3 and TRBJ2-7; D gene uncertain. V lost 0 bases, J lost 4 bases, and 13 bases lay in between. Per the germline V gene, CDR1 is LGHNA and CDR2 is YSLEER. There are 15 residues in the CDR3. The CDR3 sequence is CASSQDDGRLYEQYF. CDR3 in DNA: TGCGCCAGCAGCCAAGATGACGGCAGGCTATACGAGCAGTACTTC.